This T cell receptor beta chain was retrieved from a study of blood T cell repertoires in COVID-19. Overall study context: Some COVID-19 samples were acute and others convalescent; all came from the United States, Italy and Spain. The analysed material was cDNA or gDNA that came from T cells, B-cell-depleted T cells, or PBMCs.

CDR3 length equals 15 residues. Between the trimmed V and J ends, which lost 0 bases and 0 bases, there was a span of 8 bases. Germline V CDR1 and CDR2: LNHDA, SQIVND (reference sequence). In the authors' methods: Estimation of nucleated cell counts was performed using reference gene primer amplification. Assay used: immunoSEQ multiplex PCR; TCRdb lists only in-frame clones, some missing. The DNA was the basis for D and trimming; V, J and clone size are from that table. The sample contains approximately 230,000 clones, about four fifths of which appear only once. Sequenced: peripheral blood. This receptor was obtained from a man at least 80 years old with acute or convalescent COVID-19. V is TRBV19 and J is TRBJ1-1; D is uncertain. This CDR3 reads CASSIDGRMNTEAFF. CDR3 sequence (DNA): TGTGCCAGTAGTATAGATGGCAGGATGAACACTGAAGCTTTCTTT.